A selection of T cell receptor beta chains follows, all from one sample in a study of graft-versus-host responses after intestinal transplantation. Antigen specificity for these receptors is unknown. Using immunoSEQ multiplex PCR, the repertoire was profiled, and TCRdb retains in-frame clones only, with some absent. The data show some 90,000 clones, 85% to 95% seen once. This specimen consisted of unstimulated CD8+ T cells sorted from spleen or lymph node cells, obtained before intestinal transplant. The receptors shown here come from a human donor who received an intestinal transplant. Both conserved end residues are part of each CDR3. Each record gives: J gene, clone size, D gene, V gene, CDR3 protein, CDR3 DNA. The D gene is left open where the match is weak. The size field is filled for only some rows; it gives once, few, many or a size class.

TRBJ2-7 . . TRBV27 CASSLERGTSYEQYF TGTGCCAGCAGTTTAGAGAGGGGGACCTCCTACGAGCAGTACTTC
TRBJ2-3 . TRBD1 TRBV4-1 CASSRTTGTDTQYF TGCGCCAGCAGCCGGACGACAGGGACAGATACGCAGTATTTT
TRBJ2-3 . . TRBV9 CASSAGGTDTQYF TGTGCCAGCAGCGCTGGAGGCACAGATACGCAGTATTTT
TRBJ2-5 few TRBD1 TRBV15 CATSRGTADQETQYF TGTGCCACCAGCAGGGGGACAGCCGACCAAGAGACCCAGTACTTC
TRBJ2-1 . TRBD2 TRBV9 CASSGETSGGYNEQFF TGTGCCAGCAGCGGCGAGACTAGCGGGGGATACAATGAGCAGTTCTTC
TRBJ2-3 . . TRBV7-6 CASSLFGGYQYF TGTGCCAGCAGCTTATTCGGCGGGTATCAGTATTTT
TRBJ1-3 . . TRBV5-1 CASSPRLGETINTIYF TGCGCCAGCAGCCCACGACTTGGAGAAACAATAAACACCATATATTTT
TRBJ1-1 . . TRBV19 CASSPPGTEAFF TGTGCCAGTAGCCCCCCCGGGACTGAAGCTTTCTTT
TRBJ2-7 . . TRBV27 CASSPLQGLYPYEQYF TGTGCCAGCAGTCCCCTACAGGGCCTCTACCCCTACGAGCAGTACTTC
TRBJ2-7 . . TRBV13 CASSSKGPHPMYEQYF TGTGCCAGCAGCTCAAAGGGGCCCCACCCAATGTACGAGCAGTACTTC
TRBJ2-7 . . TRBV5-1 CASSLRELTYEQYF TGCGCCAGCAGCTTAAGGGAGCTGACCTACGAGCAGTACTTC
TRBJ2-5 once TRBD1 TRBV5-1 CASSSGTEETQYF TGCGCCAGCAGCTCCGGGACAGAAGAGACCCAGTACTTC
TRBJ1-2 . . TRBV7-8 CASSPPGNLTF TGTGCCAGCAGCCCCCCGGGGAATCTCACCTTC
TRBJ2-7 . . TRBV5-4 CASSGGLHYEQYF TGTGCCAGCAGCGGCGGTCTTCACTACGAGCAGTACTTC
TRBJ1-5 . . TRBV27 CASSPTGFHQPQHF TGTGCCAGCAGCCCCACAGGGTTTCATCAGCCCCAGCATTTT
TRBJ1-5 . . TRBV11-2 CASSFLGGLVLGQPQHF TGTGCCAGCAGCTTTCTAGGAGGATTGGTATTGGGTCAGCCCCAGCATTTT
TRBJ2-3 once . TRBV30 CAWSRTYADTQYF TGTGCCTGGAGTAGGACATACGCAGATACGCAGTATTTT
TRBJ2-5 once TRBD2 TRBV5-1 CASSGIASGLQETQYF TGCGCCAGCAGCGGGATAGCTAGCGGGCTCCAAGAGACCCAGTACTTC
TRBJ2-3 . TRBD2 TRBV9 CASSETSGGTDTQYF TGTGCCAGCAGCGAGACTAGCGGGGGCACAGATACGCAGTATTTT
TRBJ2-2 . . TRBV11-2 CASSPLSLTGELFF TGTGCCAGCAGCCCTTTGTCCCTCACCGGGGAGCTGTTTTTT
TRBJ1-5 . TRBD1 TRBV5-5 CASSLGDRGSTQPQHF TGTGCCAGCAGCTTGGGGGACAGGGGAAGTACTCAGCCCCAGCATTTT
TRBJ2-7 . TRBD2 TRBV6-5 CASSYGRGAYEQYF TGTGCCAGCAGCTACGGTCGGGGGGCCTACGAGCAGTACTTC
TRBJ2-7 . TRBD2 TRBV4-2 CASSLYPGLAGVSSYEQYF TGTGCCAGCAGCCTGTATCCGGGACTAGCGGGAGTTAGCTCCTACGAGCAGTACTTC
TRBJ2-1 . TRBD2 TRBV5-1 CASSYGLAGSYNEQFF TGCGCCAGCAGCTACGGACTAGCGGGGTCCTACAATGAGCAGTTCTTC
TRBJ2-3 . TRBD2 TRBV11-3 CASSLSGSSTDTQYF TGTGCCAGCAGCTTAAGCGGGAGTAGCACAGATACGCAGTATTTT
TRBJ1-6 . . TRBV27 CASSSTTSSYNSPLHF TGCGCCAGCAGTTCGACAACGAGCTCCTATAATTCACCCCTCCACTTT
TRBJ1-1 . . TRBV19 CASSTPLGGTEAFF TGTGCCAGTAGTACCCCCCTGGGAGGGACTGAAGCTTTCTTT
TRBJ2-1 . TRBD2 TRBV19 CASSPLAGGTVEQFF TGTGCCAGTAGTCCGCTAGCGGGGGGAACGGTTGAGCAGTTCTTC
TRBJ1-3 . TRBD1 TRBV5-1 CASSSGHMTGDSGNTIYF TGCGCCAGCAGTTCAGGCCATATGACAGGGGACTCTGGAAACACCATATATTTT
TRBJ2-5 few . TRBV30 CAWSDSSFQETQYF TGTGCCTGGAGTGACAGTAGTTTTCAAGAGACCCAGTACTTC
TRBJ2-7 . TRBD1 TRBV4-3 CASSQDRGPYEQYF TGCGCCAGCAGCCAGGACAGGGGGCCCTACGAGCAGTACTTC
TRBJ1-2 once TRBD1 TRBV9 CASSVPQGGQDGYTF TGTGCCAGCAGCGTCCCACAGGGGGGGCAAGATGGCTACACCTTC
TRBJ1-4 . . TRBV7-9 CASSLYSGGADEKLFF TGTGCCAGCAGCTTATATTCAGGAGGGGCTGATGAAAAACTGTTTTTT
TRBJ1-1 . TRBD1 TRBV7-6 CASSPRTGKEAFF TGTGCCAGCAGCCCCCGGACAGGGAAAGAAGCTTTCTTT
TRBJ2-3 . . TRBV6-5 CASSLGAVTDTQYF TGTGCCAGCAGCCTCGGAGCGGTCACAGATACGCAGTATTTT
TRBJ2-1 . TRBD1 TRBV19 CASRTGSINEQFF TGTGCCAGTAGGACAGGGTCAATCAATGAGCAGTTCTTC
TRBJ1-2 once TRBD1 TRBV30 CAWYMGQYGYTF TGTGCCTGGTACATGGGACAGTATGGCTACACCTTC
TRBJ1-1 few . TRBV13 CASRGGTEAFF TGTGCCAGCAGGGGGGGGACTGAAGCTTTCTTT
TRBJ1-1 . TRBD1 TRBV5-6 CASSWATGGPEAFF TGTGCCAGCAGCTGGGCTACAGGGGGACCTGAAGCTTTCTTT
TRBJ2-1 . . TRBV11-2 CASSESLALYNEQFF TGTGCCAGCAGCGAAAGCCTAGCGCTTTACAATGAGCAGTTCTTC
TRBJ1-1 . . TRBV7-9 CASSLAPVAANTEAFF TGTGCCAGCAGCTTAGCCCCTGTAGCCGCGAACACTGAAGCTTTCTTT
TRBJ2-1 few TRBD2 TRBV2 CASRTQWGLAGVGNEQFF TGTGCCAGCAGGACCCAATGGGGACTAGCGGGAGTTGGAAATGAGCAGTTCTTC
TRBJ2-7 . . TRBV9 CASSVDSGYEQYF TGTGCCAGCAGCGTAGATTCGGGATACGAGCAGTACTTC
TRBJ2-3 once TRBD1 TRBV9 CASSVEGARSTDTQYF TGTGCCAGCAGCGTAGAGGGGGCGCGGAGCACAGATACGCAGTATTTT
TRBJ2-3 . TRBD2 TRBV16 CASSLTSAQPDTQYF TGTGCCAGCAGCCTTACTAGCGCTCAACCAGATACGCAGTATTTT
TRBJ2-6 . . TRBV19 CASSIAGAAGANVLTF TGTGCCAGTAGTATTGCGGGGGCAGCTGGGGCCAACGTCCTGACTTTC
TRBJ2-2 . . TRBV5-1 CASSLPTTGGELFF TGCGCCAGCAGCTTGCCTACCACAGGGGGGGAGCTGTTTTTT